This TCR beta chain was identified in a study of T cell repertoires in cytomegalovirus infection. TCRdb reanalysed the reads using MiXCR and keeps one entry per CDR3 protein. The data hold a few hundred thousand distinct CDR3 sequences, with approximately 22% observed a single time. Study-level points and caveats: Public TCR beta family frequency separated CMV-and-HLA carriers, including in an independent cohort. HLA-C-restricted TCR beta clonotypes specific for CMV led the ex vivo response.

Per germline, CDR1 SGHAT and CDR2 FQNNGV. The CDR3 has 16 residues. Trimming took 1 base from V and 6 from J; bases not matched to a gene: 5. In the case of this clonotype: The antigen remains unidentified.

The chain links TRBV11-2 to TRBJ2-1; 11 bases match TRBD2. The receptor's source is a human donor in good health (CMV status not recorded). Some clones in this sample may be carry-over from other donors' samples. The sample comprised CD8+ T cells from PBMCs. In nucleotides, the CDR3 is TGTGCCAGCAGCTTAGGTAGCGGGGGGGTAGGCAATGAGCAGTTCTTC. It specifies CASSLGSGGVGNEQFF. Together with reference TRBV11-2 and TRBJ2-1, the CDR3 gives the full variable domain: EAGVAQSPRYKIIEKRQSVAFWCNPISGHATLYWYQQILGQGPKLLIQFQNNGVVDDSQLPKDRFSAERLKGVDSTLKIQPAKLEDSAVYLCASSLGSGGVGNEQFFGPGTRLTVL.